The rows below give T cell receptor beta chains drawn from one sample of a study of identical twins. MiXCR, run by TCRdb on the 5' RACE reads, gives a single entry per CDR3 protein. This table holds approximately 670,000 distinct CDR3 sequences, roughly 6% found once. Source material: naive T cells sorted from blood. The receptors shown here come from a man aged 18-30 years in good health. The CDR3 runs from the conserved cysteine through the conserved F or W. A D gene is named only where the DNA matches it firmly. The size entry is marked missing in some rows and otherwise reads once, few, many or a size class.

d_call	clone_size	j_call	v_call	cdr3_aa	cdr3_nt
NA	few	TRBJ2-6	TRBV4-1	CASRDPLSGANVLTF	TGCGCCAGCAGGGACCCTCTATCTGGGGCCAACGTCCTGACTTTC
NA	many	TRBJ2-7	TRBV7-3	CASSPGELYEQYF	TGTGCCAGCAGCCCCGGGGAACTTTACGAGCAGTACTTC
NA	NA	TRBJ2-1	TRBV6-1	CASSQANYNEQFF	TGTGCCAGCTCTCAGGCCAACTACAATGAGCAGTTCTTC
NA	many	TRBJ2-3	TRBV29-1	CSGGPAQRDTQYF	TGCAGCGGGGGGCCAGCCCAGCGGGATACGCAGTATTTT
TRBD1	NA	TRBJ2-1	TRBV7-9	CASSLQGAENEQFF	TGTGCCAGCAGCTTACAGGGGGCTGAAAATGAGCAGTTCTTC
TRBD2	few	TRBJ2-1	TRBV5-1	CASSPGGFGGYNEQFF	TGCGCCAGCAGCCCGGGAGGTTTTGGAGGGTACAATGAGCAGTTCTTC
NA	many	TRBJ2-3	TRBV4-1	CASSQAFSQDTQYF	TGCGCCAGCAGCCAAGCCTTTAGTCAAGATACGCAGTATTTT
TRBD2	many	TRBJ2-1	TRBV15	CATSRTSGRYNEQFF	TGTGCCACCAGCAGGACTAGCGGGAGGTACAATGAGCAGTTCTTC
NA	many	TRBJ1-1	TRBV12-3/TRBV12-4	CASSPSGFGAEAFF	TGTGCCAGCAGTCCATCAGGATTCGGGGCTGAAGCTTTCTTT
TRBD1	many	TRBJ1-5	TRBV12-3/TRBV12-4	CASSPRQGGHQPQHF	TGTGCCAGCAGCCCTCGACAGGGTGGGCATCAGCCCCAGCATTTT
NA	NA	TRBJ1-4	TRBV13	CASSPSPPRLANEKLFF	TGTGCCAGCAGCCCCTCACCGCCTCGACTGGCTAATGAAAAACTGTTTTTT
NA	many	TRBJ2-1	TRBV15	CATSRSSSYNEQFF	TGTGCCACCAGCCGAAGTTCCTCCTACAATGAGCAGTTCTTC
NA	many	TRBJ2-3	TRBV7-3	CASSLGISTDTQYF	TGTGCCAGCAGCCTAGGGATTAGCACAGATACGCAGTATTTT
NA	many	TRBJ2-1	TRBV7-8	CASSLGSTGPYNEQFF	TGTGCCAGCAGCTTAGGCTCGACGGGGCCATACAATGAGCAGTTCTTC
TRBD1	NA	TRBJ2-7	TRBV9	CASSPWTGGAEQYF	TGTGCCAGCAGCCCCTGGACAGGGGGGGCCGAGCAGTACTTC